This T cell receptor beta chain was identified during a study of HIV-infected patients and healthy controls. The V and J ends lost 2 bases and 6 bases, in that order; junction bases with no gene match: 4. The CDR3 sequence is 14 residues long. Germline V gives CDR1 SGHRS, CDR2 YFSETQ. TCRdb analysed the 5' RACE reads with MiXCR anew, one entry per CDR3 protein. Among 55,000 to 70,000 distinct CDR3 sequences listed, around 21% were seen once. This clonotype was counted a few times. The sequenced sample was CD4+ T cells from blood. This clonotype was sampled from a human donor in good health. This chain connects TRBV5-1 to TRBJ1-4; 7 positions match TRBD1. The CDR3 sequence: CASSFRTGDEKLFF. In nucleotides, the CDR3 is TGCGCCAGCAGCTTTAGGACAGGTGATGAAAAACTGTTTTTT.